Listed below are T cell receptor beta chains from one sample, sequenced in a study of blood T cell repertoires in COVID-19. The table came from immunoSEQ multiplex PCR; TCRdb's copy has only in-frame clones and leaves some out. The table includes 200,000 to 250,000 clones, roughly 84% detected once. What was sequenced was peripheral blood. Receptors were obtained from a woman between 50 and 59 years old with acute or convalescent COVID-19. Both conserved end residues are part of each CDR3. A D gene is named only where the DNA matches it firmly. Clone size, where shown, is once, few, many, or a class for clones that have expanded.

clone_size,cdr3_length,j_call,v_call,d_call,cdr3_nt,cdr3_aa
-,15,TRBJ1-5,TRBV7-9,-,TGTGCCAGCAGCTTAGAAGGGGTTAGCAATCAGCCCCAGCATTTT,CASSLEGVSNQPQHF
-,15,TRBJ1-2,TRBV3-1/TRBV3-2,TRBD1,TGTGCCAGCAGCCAACCGGGACAGGGGGCTATGGGCTACACCTTC,CASSQPGQGAMGYTF
-,14,TRBJ1-2,TRBV5-4,-,TGTGCCAGCAGCTTTTTTCGGTTGAACTATGGCTACACCTTC,CASSFFRLNYGYTF
-,17,TRBJ1-3,TRBV6-1,-,TGTGCCAGCAGTGAAGCGTGGGGACTTGGTTCTGGAAACACCATATATTTT,CASSEAWGLGSGNTIYF
-,16,TRBJ2-7,TRBV4-1,-,TGCGCCAGCAGCCAAGATCTCCGGGGATCTAGTAGGGAGCAGTACTTC,CASSQDLRGSSREQYF
-,15,TRBJ1-2,TRBV5-1,TRBD1,TGCGCCAGCAGCTTGGGGACAGGCGATTGGTATGGCTACACCTTC,CASSLGTGDWYGYTF
-,13,TRBJ1-3,TRBV30,-,TGTGCCTGGAGTGTCACAGGGGGAAACACCATATATTTT,CAWSVTGGNTIYF
-,14,TRBJ1-2,TRBV27,-,TGTGCCAGCAGTTCTCGAGACTTGCACTATGGCTACACCTTC,CASSSRDLHYGYTF
once,15,TRBJ2-1,TRBV7-2,TRBD2,TGTGCCAGCAGCTTAGTAGCGGGGTCCTACAATGAGCAGTTCTTC,CASSLVAGSYNEQFF
-,14,TRBJ2-3,TRBV3-1/TRBV3-2,-,TGTGCCAGCAGCCAAGACCCAGGGTTTGATACGCAGTATTTT,CASSQDPGFDTQYF
-,14,TRBJ1-3,TRBV9,-,TGTGCCAGCAGCCCACCCGGGGATGGAAACACCATATATTTT,CASSPPGDGNTIYF
-,14,TRBJ1-6,TRBV3-1/TRBV3-2,-,TGTGCCAGCAGCCAAGCCTTCCCTAACTCACCCCTCCACTTT,CASSQAFPNSPLHF
-,16,TRBJ1-2,TRBV7-2,TRBD1,TGTGCCAGCACTTTGACAGGGTCGGTCGTCGACTATGGCTACACCTTC,CASTLTGSVVDYGYTF
-,13,TRBJ1-2,TRBV19,-,TGTGCCAGTAGTATTTTGGCAAACTATGGCTACACCTTC,CASSILANYGYTF
-,15,TRBJ2-7,TRBV21-1,-,TGTGCCAGCAGCCCTAGCGGGATTGGCTCCTACGAGCAGTACTTC,CASSPSGIGSYEQYF
-,17,TRBJ2-1,TRBV9,TRBD2,TGTGCCAGCAGCGTCGGGACTAGCGGGGGCTCCTACAATGAGCAGTTCTTC,CASSVGTSGGSYNEQFF
-,15,TRBJ1-5,TRBV15,TRBD1,TGTGCCACCAGCCAGGGGGGCTATAGCAATCAGCCCCAGCATTTT,CATSQGGYSNQPQHF
-,14,TRBJ2-1,TRBV11-2,TRBD2,TGTGCCAGCAGCTTAATGTCCGGGGGGAATGAGCAGTTCTTC,CASSLMSGGNEQFF
few,11,TRBJ1-2,TRBV2,-,TGTGCCAGCAGGGAGCGGAAGAGCTACACCTTC,CASRERKSYTF
-,14,TRBJ2-4,TRBV15,TRBD1,TGTGCCACCAGCAGAGGGACAGGGGGAAACATTCAGTACTTC,CATSRGTGGNIQYF
-,15,TRBJ2-1,TRBV3-1/TRBV3-2,-,TGTGCCAGCAGCCAAGATCAGGAGGGAGCTAATGAGCAGTTCTTC,CASSQDQEGANEQFF
-,17,TRBJ1-2,TRBV4-3,TRBD1,TGCGCCAGCAGCCAAGAGCCTGCGGGACAGCCTATGGGGGGCTACACCTTC,CASSQEPAGQPMGGYTF
-,14,TRBJ2-7,TRBV6-1,-,TGTGCCAGCAGTGAAGCGCTAAACTCCTACGAGCAGTACTTC,CASSEALNSYEQYF
-,13,TRBJ1-6,TRBV30,-,TGTGCCTGGAGTAGCTCTAATAATTCACCCCTCCACTTT,CAWSSSNNSPLHF
-,15,TRBJ2-1,TRBV11-3,-,TGTGCCAGCAGCTTAGGGCAGGGGGGCTACAATGAGCAGTTCTTC,CASSLGQGGYNEQFF
-,15,TRBJ2-7,TRBV5-6,-,TGTGCCAGCAGCGGGGGGCGACAGGGCCTCTACGAGCAGTACTTC,CASSGGRQGLYEQYF
-,15,TRBJ2-5,TRBV7-2,TRBD1,TGTGCCAGCAGCTTCGACAGGGGGCCTACGGAGACCCAGTACTTC,CASSFDRGPTETQYF
-,15,TRBJ1-6,TRBV5-4,TRBD1,TGTGCCAGCAGCTCAACCGGGACAGGGAATTCACCCCTCCACTTT,CASSSTGTGNSPLHF
-,15,TRBJ1-2,TRBV29-1,-,TGCAGCGTTGAAGGGGTTGGACGGGGAAACTATGGCTACACCTTC,CSVEGVGRGNYGYTF
once,15,TRBJ1-1,TRBV2,TRBD1,TGTGCCAGCAGTGGGACAGGGGCCAAGAACACTGAAGCTTTCTTT,CASSGTGAKNTEAFF
few,16,TRBJ2-1,TRBV4-2,-,TGTGCCAGCAGCCAAGAGGCGGGGAGCTCCTACAATGAGCAGTTCTTC,CASSQEAGSSYNEQFF
-,15,TRBJ1-2,TRBV11-2,-,TGTGCCAGCAGCTTAGTCGGACGGGATATCAGGGGCTACACCTTC,CASSLVGRDIRGYTF
-,14,TRBJ1-1,TRBV27,-,TGTGCCAGCAGTTTTGTGGCCAGGTCCTCTGAAGCTTTCTTT,CASSFVARSSEAFF